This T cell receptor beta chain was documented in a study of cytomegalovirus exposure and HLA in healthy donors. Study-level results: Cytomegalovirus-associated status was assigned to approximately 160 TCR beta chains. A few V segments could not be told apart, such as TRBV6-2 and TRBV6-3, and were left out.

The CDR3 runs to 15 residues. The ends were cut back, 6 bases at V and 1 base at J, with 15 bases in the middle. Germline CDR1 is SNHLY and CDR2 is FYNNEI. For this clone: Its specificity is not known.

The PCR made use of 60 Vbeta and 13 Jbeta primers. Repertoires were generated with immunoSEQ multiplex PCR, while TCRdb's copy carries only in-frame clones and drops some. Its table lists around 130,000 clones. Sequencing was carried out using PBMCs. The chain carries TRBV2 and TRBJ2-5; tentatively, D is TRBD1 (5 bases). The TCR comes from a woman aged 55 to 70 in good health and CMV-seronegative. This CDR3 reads CASRRTWGVQETQYF. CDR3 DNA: TGTGCCAGCAGACGGACATGGGGCGTCCAAGAGACCCAGTACTTC.